These 17 T cell receptor beta chains were all obtained from the same sample, sequenced in a study of cytomegalovirus exposure and HLA in healthy donors. The PCR made use of 60 Vbeta and 13 Jbeta primers. Profiling relied on immunoSEQ multiplex PCR, and the TCRdb table lists in-frame clones only, not all of them. The sample records 100,000 to 150,000 clones, around 74% being singletons. The sample was PBMCs. These TCRs come from a woman between 50 and 59 years old in good health and CMV-seropositive.

The chain recombines TRBV19 with TRBJ2-5; D is possibly TRBD1 (5 bases). Deletions cut 9 bases from V and 4 bases from J, with 18 bases between. There are 14 residues in the CDR3. In germline, CDR1 is LNHDA, CDR2 SQIVND (reference sequence). The CDR3 region has the DNA TGTGCCAGCCGGGCCCGGCCAGGGCTAGAGACCCAGTACTTC. Protein: CASRARPGLETQYF.

The chain combines TRBV20-1 with TRBJ1-2; no firm D call. The CDR3 totals 10 residues. Germline CDR1 DFQATT, CDR2 SNEGSKA (reference sequence). V was cut by 6 bases and J by 8 bases, with 10 bases left in between. In DNA form, the CDR3 reads TGCAGTGCCCCGAGCGGAGGCTACACCTTC. It specifies CSAPSGGYTF.

The chain is built from TRBV9 and TRBJ2-7, with 8 nucleotides matching TRBD1. Germline trimming cut 3 bases from V and 5 bases from J; bases unmatched to any gene: 4. The CDR3 covers 13 residues. CDR1 and CDR2 from the germline V gene are SGDLS and YYNGEE. The CDR3 nucleotides read TGTGCCAGCAGCGCAGGGGGCTTCAACGAGCAGTACTTC. It encodes CASSAGGFNEQYF.

Only one count was recorded for this clone. This sequence joins TRBV11-3 and TRBJ2-1, with TRBD1 matching over 7 bases. The CDR3 runs to 15 residues. The V and J ends lost 5 bases and 4 bases, in that order; junction bases with no gene match: 8. In germline, CDR1 is SGHNT, CDR2 YENEEA. CDR3 coding DNA: TGTGCCAGCAGCCCCCGGGACAGTTTATACAATGAGCAGTTCTTC. Translating gives CASSPRDSLYNEQFF.

The chain uses TRBV6-5 and TRBJ1-2; D is undetermined. CDR1 and CDR2 (germline): MNHEY, SVGAGI. This CDR3 is built from 13 residues. The ends were cut back, 2 bases at V and 4 bases at J, with 8 bases in the middle. The chain's CDR3 is CASSYEGVYGYTF. The CDR3 nucleotides read TGTGCCAGCAGTTACGAGGGTGTCTATGGCTACACCTTC.

This chain's CDR3 is CASSTGTGGPLHF. As DNA, the CDR3 is TGTGCCAGCAGCACAGGGACCGGCGGGCCCCTCCACTTT. The J gene is TRBJ1-6, the V gene TRBV7-9, with D perhaps TRBD1 (6 bases). The ends were cut back, 5 bases at V and 13 bases at J, with 15 bases in the middle. This CDR3 is built from 13 residues. From germline, CDR1 is SEHNR and CDR2 FQNEAQ (reference sequence).

The rearrangement links TRBV7-2 to TRBJ2-2, with TRBD1 identical over 8 bases. V shed 4 bases, J shed 1 base, and the junction held 2 bases outside the gene matches. This CDR3 is 15 amino acids long. From germline, CDR1 is SGHTA and CDR2 FQGNSA. Here the CDR3 reads CASSSGQGNTGELFF. CDR3 sequence (DNA): TGTGCCAGCAGCTCTGGACAGGGGAACACCGGGGAGCTGTTTTTT.

CDR3 nucleotide sequence: TGTGCCAGTAAAGGGAGCTATGGCTACACCTTC. Amino acids: CASKGSYGYTF. V usage is TRBV19 and J usage is TRBJ1-2; the D is unclear. This CDR3 has 11 residues. V lost 7 bases and J 4 bases, leaving 7 bases between the germline ends. In germline, CDR1 is LNHDA, CDR2 SQIVND (reference sequence).

CDR3 nucleotides: TGTGCCAGCAGCTTAATGGCGGGGGGGCCCACCGGGGAGCTGTTTTTT. Translating gives CASSLMAGGPTGELFF. The V and J genes are TRBV7-6 and TRBJ2-2; TRBD2 agrees at 9 bases. The CDR3 extends over 16 amino acids. CDR1 and CDR2 from the germline V gene are SGHVS and FNYEAQ. V was pared by 2 bases and J by 4 bases, with 5 bases of the junction left unmatched.

The chain is built from TRBV6-1 and TRBJ1-6; D remains unclear. Trimming left V 10 bases short and J 9 bases short, with 19 bases between. The germline V gene has CDR1 MNHNS and CDR2 SASEGT. This CDR3 contains 14 residues. The CDR3 sequence is CATKWTTEGSPLHF. The CDR3 DNA reads as TGTGCCACCAAATGGACGACCGAGGGTTCACCCCTCCACTTT.

The genes are TRBV11-3 and TRBJ2-1; TRBD2 matches at 8 bases. Germline V gives CDR1 SGHNT, CDR2 YENEEA. V trimming: 5 bases; J trimming: 9 bases; junction bases outside the gene matches: 0. The CDR3 has 11 residues. Here the CDR3 reads CASSAGGEQFF. As DNA, the CDR3 is TGTGCCAGCAGCGCGGGGGGTGAGCAGTTCTTC.

This clone was found once. The rearrangement joins TRBV4-2 to TRBJ2-2; 7 bases are shared with TRBD1. After removal of 4 bases from V and 4 bases from J, the junction contained 3 bases not matched to a gene. This CDR3 comprises 14 residues. Looked up from germline, CDR1 is LGHNA and CDR2 is YNFKEQ. CDR3 in DNA: TGTGCCAGCAGCCTCGGGACAGTCACCGGGGAGCTGTTTTTT. Protein product: CASSLGTVTGELFF.

This rearrangement joins TRBV7-8 to TRBJ2-7; 9 bases fit TRBD2. The CDR3 loop spans 16 amino acids. Losses at the gene ends were 5 bases for V and 7 bases for J; bases not matched to a gene: 15. CDR1 and CDR2 (germline): SGHVS, FQNEAQ. As DNA, the CDR3 is TGTGCCAGCAGCCCGTCGGGGCGCGGGGGGGCAGGGGAGCAGTACTTC. Translation gives CASSPSGRGGAGEQYF.

In this sample, this clone turned up once. The rearrangement uses TRBV19 and TRBJ1-2; D is undetermined. The CDR3 contains 14 residues. Per the germline V gene, CDR1 is LNHDA and CDR2 is SQIVND (reference sequence). V was pared by 5 bases and J by 4 bases, with 14 bases between. The CDR3 sequence: CASSPSAGSYGYTF. CDR3 in DNA: TGTGCCAGTAGTCCGTCCGCGGGGAGCTATGGCTACACCTTC.

This clone was seen more than once but under ten times. The CDR3, as DNA: TGTGCCAGTAGTATAGTCGGGTTGCAGGGATACACCGGGGAGCTGTTTTTT. This codes for CASSIVGLQGYTGELFF. V is TRBV19 and J is TRBJ2-2, with TRBD1 as a possible D gene (5 bases). This CDR3 comprises 17 residues. Germline CDR1 LNHDA, CDR2 SQIVND (reference sequence). With 1 base removed from V and 3 bases from J, the gap between germline ends came to 15 bases.

This sequence joins TRBV4-1 and TRBJ2-7, with a weak D call TRBD1 (6 bases). The CDR3 consists of 16 residues. V gave up 4 bases and J gave up 9 bases, with 25 bases separating them. CDR1 is MGHRA, CDR2 YSYEKL, per germline. Here the CDR3 DNA reads TGCGCCAGCAGCCTGAACCCCGGGACAACCTCTGCTGGGCAGTACTTC. Its protein is CASSLNPGTTSAGQYF.

This rearrangement joins TRBV10-3 to TRBJ2-3; no firm D call. In germline, CDR1 is ENHRY, CDR2 SYGVKD. V lost 10 bases, J lost 6 bases, and 11 bases lay in between. This CDR3 is 11 amino acids long. CDR3 protein: CATASGDTQYF. The CDR3 DNA reads TGTGCCACCGCCTCCGGGGATACGCAGTATTTT.